This is a list of T cell receptor beta chains from one sample in a study of T cell responses to AZD1222 COVID-19 vaccine. Assay: immunoSEQ multiplex PCR; the TCRdb copy retains only in-frame clones and omits some. The sample includes about 110,000 clones, 80% to 95% of them seen just once. The source material was peripheral blood, sampled 28 days after the second AZD1222 dose. The receptors come from an adult who received the AZD1222 COVID-19 vaccine. Both conserved end residues are part of each CDR3. A D gene is named only where the DNA matches it firmly. Rows give clone size only sometimes, using once, few, many, or a class for an expanded clone.

v_call	d_call	j_call	clone_size	cdr3_aa	cdr3_nt
TRBV6-5	NA	TRBJ2-7	NA	CASRVPIGGYEQYF	TGTGCCAGCAGGGTCCCCATAGGGGGATACGAGCAGTACTTC
TRBV3-1/TRBV3-2	TRBD2	TRBJ2-7	once	CASSPRLAGRADEQYF	TGTGCCAGCAGCCCCCGGTTAGCGGGGAGAGCGGACGAGCAGTACTTC
TRBV6-2/TRBV6-3	NA	TRBJ1-3	once	CASSYQPNWDTIYF	TGTGCCAGCAGTTACCAGCCGAATTGGGACACCATATATTTT
TRBV28	TRBD1	TRBJ1-4	NA	CASSFRGAFNEKLFF	TGTGCCAGCAGTTTCAGGGGGGCGTTTAATGAAAAACTGTTTTTT
TRBV21-1	NA	TRBJ1-5	NA	CASTPRVRDRVFQPQHF	TGTGCCAGCACCCCCCGAGTCAGGGACAGGGTATTTCAGCCCCAGCATTTT
TRBV14	NA	TRBJ1-6	NA	CASSPWGSSYNSPLHF	TGTGCCAGCAGCCCATGGGGGAGCTCCTATAATTCACCCCTCCACTTT
TRBV5-1	TRBD1	TRBJ2-1	NA	CASSFPRDRGGNEQFF	TGCGCCAGCAGCTTCCCCCGGGACAGGGGGGGGAATGAGCAGTTCTTC
TRBV28	NA	TRBJ2-2	NA	CASSLGRPGELFF	TGTGCCAGCAGTTTAGGGCGACCCGGGGAGCTGTTTTTT
TRBV19	NA	TRBJ1-5	NA	CASSGSYSNQPQHF	TGTGCCAGTAGTGGCTCCTATAGCAATCAGCCCCAGCATTTT
TRBV19	TRBD2	TRBJ2-1	NA	CASSIDRGLAGGPYNEQFF	TGTGCCAGTAGTATAGATCGGGGACTAGCGGGAGGCCCCTACAATGAGCAGTTCTTC
TRBV6-4	TRBD2	TRBJ2-3	NA	CANLFLSGGDTQYF	TGTGCCAACCTGTTTCTGAGCGGGGGGGATACGCAGTATTTT
TRBV24-1	TRBD1	TRBJ1-1	NA	CATSGTGDGTEAFF	TGTGCCACCAGTGGGACAGGGGATGGCACTGAAGCTTTCTTT
TRBV7-6	TRBD2	TRBJ2-2	few	CASSLAGAHTGELFF	TGTGCCAGCAGCTTGGCGGGAGCGCACACCGGGGAGCTGTTTTTT
TRBV12-5	NA	TRBJ2-1	NA	CASGQASYNEQFF	TGTGCTAGTGGCCAGGCCTCCTACAATGAGCAGTTCTTC
TRBV30	NA	TRBJ2-6	NA	CAWSADLSGANVLTF	TGTGCCTGGAGTGCGGACCTGTCTGGGGCCAACGTCCTGACTTTC
TRBV5-4	NA	TRBJ2-5	NA	CASSFPEQETQYF	TGTGCCAGCAGCTTCCCCGAGCAAGAGACCCAGTACTTC
TRBV7-8	NA	TRBJ1-4	NA	CASSYRAAGRSNEKLFF	TGTGCCAGCAGCTACCGGGCCGCGGGAAGGAGTAATGAAAAACTGTTTTTT
TRBV4-2	TRBD1	TRBJ1-5	few	CASSQENTGGRRSNQPQHF	TGTGCCAGCAGCCAAGAAAATACAGGGGGCCGGAGGAGCAATCAGCCCCAGCATTTT
TRBV6-1	TRBD2	TRBJ2-7	NA	CASSEGLAGTYEQYF	TGTGCCAGCAGTGAGGGACTAGCGGGTACCTACGAGCAGTACTTC
TRBV11-2	NA	TRBJ1-4	once	CASSLGSLPNEKLFF	TGTGCCAGCAGCTTAGGGTCCTTACCTAATGAAAAACTGTTTTTT
TRBV18	TRBD1	TRBJ2-7	NA	CASSRPTGIRSEQYF	TGTGCCAGCTCACGACCGACAGGGATCAGGAGCGAGCAGTACTTC
TRBV5-1	NA	TRBJ2-3	NA	CASSLLTGLLGDTQYF	TGCGCCAGCAGCCTATTGACAGGCCTCTTGGGGGATACGCAGTATTTT
TRBV6-5	TRBD1	TRBJ2-1	NA	CASSQGGSGGNEQFF	TGTGCCAGCAGCCAAGGGGGCAGTGGGGGAAATGAGCAGTTCTTC
TRBV4-3	TRBD2	TRBJ2-3	NA	CASSQESSGSADTQYF	TGCGCCAGCAGCCAAGAATCTAGCGGGAGTGCAGATACGCAGTATTTT
TRBV4-3	NA	TRBJ2-7	NA	CASSQDQFTYEQYF	TGCGCCAGCAGCCAAGATCAGTTTACCTACGAGCAGTACTTC
TRBV14	TRBD1	TRBJ1-2	NA	CASSQEATGGFAYTF	TGTGCCAGCAGCCAAGAGGCGACAGGGGGCTTTGCGTACACCTTC
TRBV6-5	TRBD1	TRBJ1-1	NA	CASSPGQGLKTEAFF	TGTGCCAGCAGTCCGGGACAGGGACTTAAGACTGAAGCTTTCTTT
TRBV11-2	NA	TRBJ1-4	NA	CASSLGRGRASNEKLFF	TGTGCCAGCAGCTTAGGTCGGGGCAGGGCGTCTAATGAAAAACTGTTTTTT
TRBV5-4	NA	TRBJ1-6	NA	CASSLEGRYNSPLHF	TGTGCCAGCAGCTTGGAAGGGCGGTATAATTCACCCCTCCACTTT
TRBV5-6	TRBD1	TRBJ1-5	NA	CASSRDRGRNRQPQHF	TGTGCCAGCAGCCGGGACAGGGGGCGAAATCGTCAGCCCCAGCATTTT
TRBV24-1	NA	TRBJ2-1	NA	CATSAYPGRGGDEQFF	TGTGCCACCAGTGCCTATCCCGGGAGAGGAGGAGATGAGCAGTTCTTC
TRBV7-6	NA	TRBJ2-6	NA	CASSLGLVSGANVLTF	TGTGCCAGCAGCTTAGGTTTAGTCTCTGGGGCCAACGTCCTGACTTTC
TRBV6-5	NA	TRBJ1-1	NA	CASSYSKNTEAFF	TGTGCCAGCAGTTACAGCAAGAACACTGAAGCTTTCTTT
TRBV14	NA	TRBJ2-1	NA	CASSQGLGGGTNNEQFF	TGTGCCAGCAGCCAAGGCTTGGGAGGCGGAACTAACAATGAGCAGTTCTTC
TRBV29-1	TRBD1	TRBJ1-2	NA	CSVVRTGGYGYTF	TGCAGCGTTGTGAGGACAGGGGGCTATGGCTACACCTTC
TRBV29-1	TRBD2	TRBJ2-1	NA	CSVKLAGALGEQFF	TGCAGCGTTAAACTAGCGGGGGCCTTAGGCGAGCAGTTCTTC
TRBV29-1	NA	TRBJ1-2	NA	CSVPHPEDYGYTF	TGCAGCGTTCCTCACCCAGAGGACTATGGCTACACCTTC
TRBV7-9	NA	TRBJ2-7	NA	CASSLAGGDQREQYF	TGTGCCAGCAGCTTAGCGGGGGGTGATCAGCGGGAGCAGTACTTC
TRBV18	NA	TRBJ1-2	NA	CASSLDRNYGYTF	TGTGCCAGCTCACTCGACAGGAACTATGGCTACACCTTC
TRBV9	TRBD1	TRBJ2-2	NA	CASSPRQGKTGELFF	TGTGCCAGCAGCCCCAGACAGGGGAAGACCGGGGAGCTGTTTTTT
TRBV27	NA	TRBJ1-1	NA	CASSLLAGPEAFF	TGTGCCAGCAGTTTATTGGCAGGCCCTGAAGCTTTCTTT
TRBV11-2	TRBD2	TRBJ2-5	NA	CASSFGLAEETQYF	TGTGCCAGCAGCTTTGGTCTAGCGGAAGAGACCCAGTACTTC
TRBV6-5	NA	TRBJ1-3	few	CASSYREGNTIYF	TGTGCCAGCAGTTACAGGGAGGGAAACACCATATATTTT
TRBV5-8	NA	TRBJ2-1	NA	CASSSDSPYNEQFF	TGTGCCAGCAGCTCGGACAGTCCCTACAATGAGCAGTTCTTC
TRBV30	NA	TRBJ1-5	NA	CAWSPGERQPQHF	TGTGCCTGGAGTCCAGGGGAAAGGCAGCCCCAGCATTTT
TRBV10-3	TRBD1	TRBJ1-2	NA	CAISQAGTGHYGYTF	TGTGCCATCAGTCAAGCCGGGACAGGGCACTATGGCTACACCTTC
TRBV19	NA	TRBJ2-1	once	CASSMGSEFPYNEQFF	TGTGCCAGTAGTATGGGTAGTGAGTTCCCCTACAATGAGCAGTTCTTC
TRBV27	TRBD1	TRBJ1-5	NA	CASRGTGGATFYQPQHF	TGTGCCAGCAGAGGGACAGGGGGCGCAACCTTTTATCAGCCCCAGCATTTT
TRBV19	TRBD2	TRBJ2-1	NA	CASRTSGSGGEQFF	TGTGCCAGTAGAACTAGCGGGAGTGGGGGTGAGCAGTTCTTC
TRBV11-2	NA	TRBJ2-1	NA	CASSPLARADNEQFF	TGTGCCAGCAGCCCGCTAGCGAGAGCTGACAATGAGCAGTTCTTC
TRBV6-5	NA	TRBJ1-2	once	CASSYSRQRYGYTF	TGTGCCAGCAGTTACTCGAGACAGCGCTATGGCTACACCTTC
TRBV13	TRBD2	TRBJ2-1	NA	CASSLAGANNEQFF	TGTGCCAGCAGCCTAGCGGGGGCTAACAATGAGCAGTTCTTC
TRBV7-2	NA	TRBJ2-7	few	CASSVSYEQYF	TGTGCCAGCAGCGTCTCCTACGAGCAGTACTTC
TRBV9	TRBD2	TRBJ2-1	NA	CASSTTPSGLGSYEQFF	TGTGCCAGCAGCACCACCCCCTCGGGACTAGGGTCCTATGAGCAGTTCTTC
TRBV29-1	TRBD1	TRBJ1-1	NA	CSVEQGGAFF	TGCAGCGTCGAACAGGGGGGAGCTTTCTTT
TRBV25-1	NA	TRBJ1-2	once	CASSESGRANYGYTF	TGTGCCAGCAGTGAATCGGGCAGGGCCAACTATGGCTACACCTTC
TRBV29-1	NA	TRBJ2-7	NA	CSVAASADSYEQYF	TGCAGCGTTGCGGCTAGCGCCGACTCCTACGAGCAGTACTTC
TRBV5-1	NA	TRBJ2-5	NA	CASRPDSGKETQYF	TGCGCCAGCAGACCGGACAGCGGTAAAGAGACCCAGTACTTC